The 11 T cell receptor beta chains reported below all come from one sample, sequenced in a study of shared clonotypes between healthy human individuals. The protocol was immunoSEQ multiplex PCR, while the TCRdb copy is restricted to in-frame clones and leaves out a portion. This sample has roughly 2.5 million clones; over 85% occur once, and the top ten carry around 0.14%. The sample was naive CD4+ T cells sorted from blood. Subset described: CD45RA+ positively selected. These receptors were collected from a man in his late teens or twenties in good health.

This chain joins TRBV7-3 and TRBJ1-1; D possibly corresponds to TRBD1 (5 bases). Germline V CDR1 and CDR2: SGHTA, FQGTGA. Trimming took off 0 bases at V and 6 bases at J, with 11 bases between the two ends. The CDR3 is made up of 14 amino acids. For the CDR3, the DNA is TGTGCCAGCAGCTTAACGGCAGGGAAGTCTGAAGCTTTCTTT. Protein product: CASSLTAGKSEAFF.

The V call is TRBV30, the J call TRBJ2-7; D gene ambiguous. V lost 0 bases and J lost 3, with 15 bases in between. This CDR3 spans 15 amino acids. Germline lookup yields CDR1 GTSNPN and CDR2 SVGIG (reference sequence). DNA of the CDR3: TGTGCCTGGAGTGTAGACACCGCGCTAAACTACGAGCAGTACTTC. Encoded protein: CAWSVDTALNYEQYF.

The rearrangement uses TRBV2 and TRBJ2-3, with D perhaps matching TRBD2 (7 bases). Germline V gene lookup returns CDR1 SNHLY and CDR2 FYNNEI. The CDR3 is 16 amino acids. Trimming took 0 bases from V and 1 from J, leaving 11 bases between them. The CDR3 sequence is CASSEARGGGTDTQYF. DNA of the CDR3: TGTGCCAGCAGTGAAGCGCGAGGGGGGGGCACAGATACGCAGTATTTT.

The genes are TRBV15 and TRBJ2-5; possibly TRBD2 for D (6 bases). The CDR3 runs 18 residues. The ends were cut back, 0 bases at V and 2 bases at J, with 19 bases in the middle. Per the germline V gene, CDR1 is LNHNV and CDR2 is YYDKDF (reference sequence). The DNA for the CDR3 is TGTGCCACCAGCAGAGAGTTCACGGGAGTGGCGGCGCAAGAGACCCAGTACTTC. Protein sequence: CATSREFTGVAAQETQYF.

This chain joins TRBV19 and TRBJ2-2; D gene ambiguous. This CDR3 has 16 amino acids. The V end was cut by 5 bases, the J end by 0 bases, with 13 bases between. CDR1 and CDR2 (germline): LNHDA, SQIVND (reference sequence). CDR3 sequence reads: CASSSSTRTNTGELFF. CDR3 sequence (DNA): TGTGCCAGTAGTTCCTCGACACGGACGAACACCGGGGAGCTGTTTTTT.

The CDR3 DNA reads as TGTGCCAGCAGACCCCGGGACAGGGTCCACGAGCAGTACTTC. Translated, it gives CASRPRDRVHEQYF. This chain links TRBV5-4 with TRBJ2-7; TRBD1 aligns across 9 bases. This CDR3 is built from 14 residues. V gave up 5 bases and J gave up 5 bases; unmatched junction bases: 8. Germline-derived CDR1 and CDR2 are SGHNT and YYREEE (reference sequence).

Only a few counts were recorded for this clone. The sample has other DNA sequences that encode this CDR3 too. The rearrangement joins TRBV19 to TRBJ1-2, with D maybe TRBD1 (5 bases). CDR1 LNHDA and CDR2 SQIVND come from the germline V gene (reference sequence). The CDR3 extends over 11 amino acids. V was trimmed by 8 bases and J by 4 bases, leaving 8 bases between them. CDR3 nucleotides: TGTGCCAGTTCCACAGGCTATGGCTACACCTTC. It yields the protein CASSTGYGYTF.

This rearrangement joins TRBV7-2 to TRBJ2-3; D possibly matches TRBD1 or TRBD2 (5 bases each). The CDR3 runs to 16 residues. V was pared by 3 bases and J by 0 bases, with 13 bases between. The V gene's germline CDR1 is SGHTA and CDR2 FQGNSA. Here the CDR3 reads CASSLRGAISTDTQYF. The CDR3 DNA reads TGTGCCAGCAGCTTGAGAGGGGCCATTAGCACAGATACGCAGTATTTT. The full variable domain, completed using reference TRBV7-2 and TRBJ2-3, is GAGVSQSPSNKVTEKGKDVELRCDPISGHTALYWYRQSLGQGLEFLIYFQGNSAPDKSGLPSDRFSAERTGGSVSTLTIQRTQQEDSAVYLCASSLRGAISTDTQYFGPGTRLTVL.

The chain is built from TRBV29-1 and TRBJ2-3; D not resolved. The ends were cut back, 0 bases at V and 6 bases at J, with 4 bases in the middle. The CDR3 runs to 11 residues. Germline V lookup: CDR1 SQVTM, CDR2 ANQGSEA. CDR3 sequence reads: CSVEERDTQYF. Written as DNA, the CDR3 is TGCAGCGTTGAAGAGAGGGATACGCAGTATTTT.

This chain uses TRBV19 with TRBJ1-6, with a possible D match to TRBD1 (5 bases). The V end was cut by 1 base, the J end by 4 bases, with 11 bases between. Germline V gene lookup returns CDR1 LNHDA and CDR2 SQIVND (reference sequence). The CDR3 runs to 16 residues. The CDR3 sequence: CASSIAGAGYNSPLHF. CDR3 DNA sequence: TGTGCCAGTAGTATAGCTGGGGCCGGATATAATTCACCCCTCCACTTT.

Remarks on this clone: This specimen includes other DNA sequences encoding the same CDR3. This chain joins TRBV5-1 and TRBJ1-2; TRBD1 matches 8 bases. The junction had 4 bases not matched to a gene; V was cut back by 2 bases and J by 4 bases. The CDR3 runs 14 residues. Germline CDR1 and CDR2: SGHRS and YFSETQ. CDR3 bases: TGCGCCAGCAGCTTCGGACAGGGCGGCTATGGCTACACCTTC. It translates to CASSFGQGGYGYTF.